This T cell receptor (beta chain) emerged from a study of blood T cell repertoires in COVID-19. CDR3 length equals 17 residues. The germline gives CDR1 MGHRA, CDR2 YSYEKL. Germline trimming cut 1 base from V and 4 bases from J; bases unmatched to any gene: 12. Clones were sequenced by immunoSEQ multiplex PCR, and TCRdb holds only the in-frame ones, with some missing. The data hold about 140,000 clones, with around nine tenths observed a single time. The sample consisted of peripheral blood. This sequence originates from a woman in her thirties or forties with acute or convalescent COVID-19. V is TRBV4-1 and J is TRBJ1-2; TRBD1 aligns across 7 bases. The CDR3 nucleotides are TGCGCCAGCAGCCAAGCGCTGTCACAGGGGAGCATCTATGGCTACACCTTC. Translated: CASSQALSQGSIYGYTF.